The clone carrying this TCR beta chain was seen a handful of times. TCRdb analysed the 5' RACE reads with MiXCR anew, one entry per CDR3 protein. The sample contains more than 95,000 distinct CDR3 sequences, about 16% of which appear only once. The sample originates from a study of T cells after yellow fever vaccination. CDR1 LNHDA and CDR2 SQIVND come from the germline V gene (reference sequence). The CDR3 length is 12 residues. Trimming removed 7 bases at V and 3 bases at J, with 9 bases between. This TCR was sampled from a man between 18 and 35 years old who received the YFV17D yellow fever vaccine. The chain links TRBV19 to TRBJ1-2; D gene unclear. The material sequenced was CD8+ T cells sorted from PBMCs, taken 5 days after the yellow fever booster vaccination. The CDR3 reads CASTRQDYGYTF. The CDR3 DNA is TGTGCCAGTACGAGGCAGGACTATGGCTACACCTTC. Complete variable domain (other parts from reference TRBV19 and TRBJ1-2): DGGITQSPKYLFRKEGQNVTLSCEQNLNHDAMYWYRQDPGQGLRLIYYSQIVNDFQKGDIAEGYSVSREKKESFPLTVTSAQKNPTAFYLCASTRQDYGYTFGSGTRLTVV.